This T cell receptor beta chain was captured by sequencing in a study of T cell responses to AZD1222 COVID-19 vaccine. Broader study findings: Reports say nearly half of spike-specific TCRs go after unmutated variant regions. White British donors predominated, females outnumbered males, and clonal diversity was possibly underestimated. Of the AZD1222 recipients, only five to seven were seropositive at baseline.

The length of the CDR3 is 14 residues. Trimming took 5 bases from V and 3 from J, leaving 17 bases between them. In germline, CDR1 is GTSNPN, CDR2 SVGIG (reference sequence). Assay: immunoSEQ multiplex PCR; the TCRdb copy retains only in-frame clones and omits some. The sample has 140,000 to 150,000 clones; 88% are singletons. About this clone itself: The antigen is unknown.

Material: peripheral blood, obtained 28 days after the second dose of the MenACWY control vaccine. This chain links TRBV30 with TRBJ2-7; D is perhaps TRBD1 (6 bases). The sequence derives from an adult who received the MenACWY meningococcal vaccine as a control. The CDR3 loop is CAWGLGAGDYEQYF. CDR3 DNA: TGTGCCTGGGGGCTAGGGGCAGGGGACTACGAGCAGTACTTC.